This TCR beta chain was recovered during a study of blood T cell repertoires in COVID-19. Whole-study context: Samples taken during acute and convalescent COVID-19 were collected in the United States, Italy and Spain. The analysed material was cDNA or gDNA that came from T cells, B-cell-depleted T cells, or PBMCs.

Original processing notes: Estimation of nucleated cell counts was performed using reference gene primer amplification. Using immunoSEQ multiplex PCR, the repertoire was profiled, and TCRdb retains in-frame clones only, with some absent. V and J calls and clone size are given by that table; D and trimming were obtained from the DNA. The table records more than 80,000 clones, around 90% of them present only once. CDR3 size: 13 residues. Germline V gene data show CDR1 as MNHNS and CDR2 as SASEGT. V trimming: 2 bases; J trimming: 5 bases; junction bases outside the gene matches: 2. Sequenced sample: peripheral blood. The chain couples TRBV6-1 to TRBJ1-1; TRBD1 aligns across 7 bases. This receptor was taken from a human donor with active COVID-19. The donor label of this sample is uncertain. In nucleotides, the CDR3 is TGTGCCAGCAGTGAACAACAGGGGACTGAAGCTTTCTTT. Protein: CASSEQQGTEAFF.